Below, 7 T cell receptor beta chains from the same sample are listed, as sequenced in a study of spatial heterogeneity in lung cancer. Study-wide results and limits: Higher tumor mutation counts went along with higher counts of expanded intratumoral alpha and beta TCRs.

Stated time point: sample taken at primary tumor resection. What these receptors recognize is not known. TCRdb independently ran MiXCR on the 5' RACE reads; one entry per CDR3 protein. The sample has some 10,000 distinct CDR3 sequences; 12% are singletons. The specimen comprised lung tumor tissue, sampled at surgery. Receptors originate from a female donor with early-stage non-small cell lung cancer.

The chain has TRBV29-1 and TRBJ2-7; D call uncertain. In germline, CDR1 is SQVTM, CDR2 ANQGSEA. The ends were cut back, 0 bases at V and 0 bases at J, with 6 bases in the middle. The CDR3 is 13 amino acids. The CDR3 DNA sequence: TGCAGCGTTGAAGATCGCTTCTCCTACGAGCAGTACTTC. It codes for CSVEDRFSYEQYF.

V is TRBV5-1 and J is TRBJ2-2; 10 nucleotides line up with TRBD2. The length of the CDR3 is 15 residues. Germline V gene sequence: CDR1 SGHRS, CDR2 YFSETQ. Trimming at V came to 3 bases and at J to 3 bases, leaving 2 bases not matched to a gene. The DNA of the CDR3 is TGCGCCAGCAGCTCAGCGGGGGGGTACACCGGGGAGCTGTTTTTT. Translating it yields CASSSAGGYTGELFF.

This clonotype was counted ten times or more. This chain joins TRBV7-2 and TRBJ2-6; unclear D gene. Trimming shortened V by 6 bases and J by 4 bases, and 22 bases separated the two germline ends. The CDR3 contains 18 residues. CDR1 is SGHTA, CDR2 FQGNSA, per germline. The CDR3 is CASRLLGVSSVGANVLTF. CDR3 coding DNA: TGTGCCAGCAGACTCTTGGGTGTGAGCTCTGTAGGGGCCAACGTCCTGACTTTC.

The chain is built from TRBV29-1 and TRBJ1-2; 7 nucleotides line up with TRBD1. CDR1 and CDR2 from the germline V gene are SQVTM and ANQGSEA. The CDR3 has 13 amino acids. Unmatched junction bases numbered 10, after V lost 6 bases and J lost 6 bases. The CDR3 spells CSVGQQGVDGYTF. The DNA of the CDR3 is TGCAGCGTGGGACAGCAGGGGGTGGATGGCTACACCTTC.

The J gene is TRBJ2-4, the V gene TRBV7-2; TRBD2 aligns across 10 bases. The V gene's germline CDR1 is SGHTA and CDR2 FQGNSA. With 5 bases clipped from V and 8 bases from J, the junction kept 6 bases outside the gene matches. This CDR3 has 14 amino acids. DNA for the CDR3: TGTGCCAGCAGCCTTAGCGGGAGGCGTGACATTCAGTACTTC. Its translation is CASSLSGRRDIQYF.

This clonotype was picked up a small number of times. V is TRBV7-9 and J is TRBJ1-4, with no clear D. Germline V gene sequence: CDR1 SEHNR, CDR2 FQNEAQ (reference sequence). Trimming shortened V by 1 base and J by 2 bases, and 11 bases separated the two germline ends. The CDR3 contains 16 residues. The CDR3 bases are TGTGCCAGCAGCTTAGAGAGGGTCTGGACTAATGAAAAACTGTTTTTT. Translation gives CASSLERVWTNEKLFF.

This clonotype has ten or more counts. The CDR3 nucleotides read TGCGCCAGCAGCTTGGGTTGGGAGACTGAAGCTTTCTTT. This translates into CASSLGWETEAFF. The chain couples TRBV5-1 to TRBJ1-1; D remains unclear. This CDR3 is built from 13 residues. With 0 bases removed from V and 5 bases from J, the gap between germline ends came to 8 bases. Germline V lookup: CDR1 SGHRS, CDR2 YFSETQ.